The T cell receptor beta chain described here comes from a study of T cell repertoires in cytomegalovirus infection. This clonotype was counted many times. This CDR3 contains 13 residues. Germline values: CDR1 SGHTA, CDR2 FQGNSA. V was pared by 2 bases and J by 9 bases, with 5 bases of the junction left unmatched. Using its own MiXCR run on the reads, TCRdb lists one record per CDR3 protein. The table shows around 350,000 distinct CDR3 sequences, with 15% to 20% occurring only once. The chain links TRBV7-2 to TRBJ2-3; 7 bases match TRBD1. The TCR comes from a human donor in good health (CMV status not recorded). Some clones in this sample may be carry-over from other donors' samples. The material sequenced was PBMCs. In DNA, the CDR3 is TGTGCCAGCAGCTTATGGACAGGTGGGACGCAGTATTTT. Protein: CASSLWTGGTQYF. Full variable domain (rest looked up from reference TRBV7-2 and TRBJ2-3): GAGVSQSPSNKVTEKGKDVELRCDPISGHTALYWYRQSLGQGLEFLIYFQGNSAPDKSGLPSDRFSAERTGGSVSTLTIQRTQQEDSAVYLCASSLWTGGTQYFGPGTRLTVL.